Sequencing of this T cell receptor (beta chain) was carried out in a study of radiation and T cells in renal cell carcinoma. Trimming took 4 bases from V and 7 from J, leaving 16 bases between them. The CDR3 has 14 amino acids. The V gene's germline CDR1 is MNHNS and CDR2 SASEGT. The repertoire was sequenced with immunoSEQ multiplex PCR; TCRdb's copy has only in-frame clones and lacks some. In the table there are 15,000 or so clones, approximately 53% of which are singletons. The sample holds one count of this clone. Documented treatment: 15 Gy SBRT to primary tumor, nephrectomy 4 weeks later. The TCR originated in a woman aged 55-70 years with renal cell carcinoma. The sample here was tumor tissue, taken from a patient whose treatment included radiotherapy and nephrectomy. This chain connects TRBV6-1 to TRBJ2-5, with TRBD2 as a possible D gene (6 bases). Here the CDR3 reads CASSVGGAAATQYF. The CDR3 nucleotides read TGTGCCAGCAGTGTGGGGGGAGCCGCGGCGACCCAGTACTTC.